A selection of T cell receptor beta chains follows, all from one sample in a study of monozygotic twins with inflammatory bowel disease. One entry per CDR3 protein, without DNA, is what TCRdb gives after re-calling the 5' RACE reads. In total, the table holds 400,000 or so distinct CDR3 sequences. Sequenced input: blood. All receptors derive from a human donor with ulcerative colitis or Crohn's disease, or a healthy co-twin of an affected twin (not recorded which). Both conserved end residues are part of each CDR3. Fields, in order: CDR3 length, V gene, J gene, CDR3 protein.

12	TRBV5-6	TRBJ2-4	CASSLKKGARYF
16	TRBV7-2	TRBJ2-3	CASSLARGRLTDTQYF
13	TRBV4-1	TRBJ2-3	CASSHAGGNTQYF
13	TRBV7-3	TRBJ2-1	CASSPQSANEQFF
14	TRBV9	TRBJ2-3	CASSPDTSTDTQYF
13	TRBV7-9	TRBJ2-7	CASSLTETYEQYF
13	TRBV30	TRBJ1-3	CAWSGGVGNTIYF
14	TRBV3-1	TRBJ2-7	CASSQGLVTGEQYF
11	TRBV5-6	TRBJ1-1	CASSRDTEAFF
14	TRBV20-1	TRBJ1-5	CSVPPTGGGQPQHF
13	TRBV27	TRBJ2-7	CASSPSMAVEQYF
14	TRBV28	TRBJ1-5	CASSRGQINQPQHF
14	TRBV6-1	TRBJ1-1	CASSEAGVRAEAFF
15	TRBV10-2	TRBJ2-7	CASTGTVSSSYEQYF
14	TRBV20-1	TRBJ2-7	CSARDRLGGREQYF
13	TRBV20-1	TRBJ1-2	CSASPGGRSSYTF
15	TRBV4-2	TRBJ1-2	CASSPSTGARYGYTF
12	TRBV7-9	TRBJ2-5	CASSSAVETQYF
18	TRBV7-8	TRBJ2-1	CASSLELAGARRGNEQFF
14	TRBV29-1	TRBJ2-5	CSVDNTGLQGTQYF
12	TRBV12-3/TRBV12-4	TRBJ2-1	CASSTNRREQFF
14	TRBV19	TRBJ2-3	CASSRTGLQDTQYF
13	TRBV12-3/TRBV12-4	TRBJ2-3	CASSVRTSPSQYF
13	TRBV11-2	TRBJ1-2	CASSQLRVGGYTF
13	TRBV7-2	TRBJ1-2	CASSGDSDYGYTF
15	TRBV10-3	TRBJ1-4	CATTHSTGDDEKLFF
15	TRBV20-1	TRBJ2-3	CSARLLDPPTDTQYF
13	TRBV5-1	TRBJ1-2	CASSSGSSIGYTF
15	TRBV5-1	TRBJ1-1	CASSLTPGQISEAFF
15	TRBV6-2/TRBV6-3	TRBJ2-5	CAGSYSSSPQETQYF
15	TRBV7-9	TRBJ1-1	CASSSPPGHNTEAFF
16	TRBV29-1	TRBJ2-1	CSVIPLSGSSYNEQFF
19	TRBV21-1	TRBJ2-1	CASSLQILKREPGYGKQFF
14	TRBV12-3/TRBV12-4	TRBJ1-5	CASSSGHSNQPQHF
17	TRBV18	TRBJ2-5	CASSPVRTSGSGETQYF
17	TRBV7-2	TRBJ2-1	CASSSPNWTSYSNEQFF
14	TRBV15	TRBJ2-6	CATRTGNGANVLTF
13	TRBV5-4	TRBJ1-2	CASSFRGNYGYTF
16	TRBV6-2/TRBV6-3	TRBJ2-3	CASSYEAGGTTDTQYF
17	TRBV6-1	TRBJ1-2	CASSEYRNTELYYGYTF
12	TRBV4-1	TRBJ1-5	CASSQAGQPQHF
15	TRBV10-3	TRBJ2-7	CAISLGQRSIYEQYF
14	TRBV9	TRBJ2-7	CASSVEVLGTEQYF
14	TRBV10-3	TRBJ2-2	CAISAGLNTGELFF
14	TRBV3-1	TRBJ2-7	CASSHNNRRYEQYF
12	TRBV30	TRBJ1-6	CAWSGLSSPLHF
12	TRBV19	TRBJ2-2	CASSTPFGELFF
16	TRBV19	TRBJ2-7	CASTLEPSFSSYEQYF
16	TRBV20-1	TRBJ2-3	CSARVTSGANTDTQYF
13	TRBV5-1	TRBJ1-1	CASRDSSYTEAFF